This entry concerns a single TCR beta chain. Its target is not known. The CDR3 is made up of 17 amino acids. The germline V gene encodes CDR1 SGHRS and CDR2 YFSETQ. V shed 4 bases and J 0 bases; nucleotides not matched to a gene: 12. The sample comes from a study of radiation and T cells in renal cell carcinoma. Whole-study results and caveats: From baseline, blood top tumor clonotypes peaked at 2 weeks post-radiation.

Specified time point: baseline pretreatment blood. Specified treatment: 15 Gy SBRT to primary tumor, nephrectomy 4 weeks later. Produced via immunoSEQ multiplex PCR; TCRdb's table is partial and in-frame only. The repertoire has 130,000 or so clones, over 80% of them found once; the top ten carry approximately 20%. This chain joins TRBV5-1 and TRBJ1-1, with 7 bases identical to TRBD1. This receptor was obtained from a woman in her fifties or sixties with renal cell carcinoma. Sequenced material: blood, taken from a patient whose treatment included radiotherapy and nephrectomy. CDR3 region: CASSQTGSGGVNTEAFF. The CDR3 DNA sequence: TGCGCCAGCAGCCAGACAGGGTCGGGGGGAGTGAACACTGAAGCTTTCTTT.